The next 21 T cell receptor beta chains were all read from a single sample in a study of T cell responses to AZD1222 COVID-19 vaccine. Sequencing used immunoSEQ multiplex PCR; TCRdb keeps in-frame clones, though not all of them. The sample holds around 130,000 clones, approximately 93% seen once. The starting material was peripheral blood, obtained on day 0 of AZD1222 vaccination. These receptors were obtained from an adult in good health.

This rearrangement joins TRBV11-2 to TRBJ2-4, with D unresolved. With 5 bases removed from V and 3 bases from J, the gap between germline ends came to 14 bases. The CDR3 runs 15 residues. The germline gives CDR1 SGHAT, CDR2 FQNNGV. CDR3 amino acids: CASSPRLGNKNIQYF. The CDR3 DNA reads TGTGCCAGCAGCCCCAGACTGGGGAACAAAAACATTCAGTACTTC.

The chain recombines TRBV7-8 with TRBJ2-2; TRBD2 matches at 10 bases. The ends lost 8 bases at V and 5 bases at J; junction bases unmatched: 8. The CDR3 has 15 residues. Per the germline V gene, CDR1 is SGHVS and CDR2 is FQNEAQ. CDR3 region: CASSEREGRTGELFF. Written as DNA, the CDR3 is TGTGCCAGCTCGGAGCGGGAGGGCCGGACCGGGGAGCTGTTTTTT.

J is TRBJ1-4 and V is TRBV5-4; D possibly corresponds to TRBD1 (5 bases). Between the trimmed V and J ends, which lost 5 bases and 5 bases, there was a span of 13 bases. The CDR3 extends over 14 amino acids. CDR1 is SGHNT and CDR2 is YYREEE in the germline V gene (reference sequence). The CDR3 nucleotides are TGTGCCAGCAGTCGACCGGGGCGCAATGAAAAACTGTTTTTT. Its protein product is CASSRPGRNEKLFF.

The rearrangement uses TRBV4-2 and TRBJ2-3; D remains unclear. This CDR3 spans 15 amino acids. Deletions cut 4 bases from V and 2 bases from J, with 13 bases between. CDR1 LGHNA and CDR2 YNFKEQ come from the germline V gene. The CDR3 is CASSPFLSATDTQYF. The CDR3 region has the DNA TGTGCCAGCAGCCCCTTCCTTTCTGCCACAGATACGCAGTATTTT.

This chain connects TRBV5-6 to TRBJ2-5; 10 positions match TRBD1. Germline assignment: CDR1 SGHDT and CDR2 YYEEEE. This CDR3 spans 16 amino acids. V lost 4 bases, J lost 10 bases, and 16 bases stayed unmatched. CDR3 sequence (DNA): TGTGCCAGCAGCACCGGGACAGGGGACTCTAGATTGGGCCAGTACTTC. This translates into CASSTGTGDSRLGQYF.

This chain uses TRBV2 with TRBJ1-1, with a weak D call TRBD1 (5 bases). The CDR3 covers 15 residues. The germline V gene encodes CDR1 SNHLY and CDR2 FYNNEI. Trimming pared 3 bases from V and 5 bases from J, leaving 16 bases between. The CDR3 coding sequence is TGTGCCAGCAGTGAGTTAGGGGCAGGGATGACTGAAGCTTTCTTT. Its protein product is CASSELGAGMTEAFF.

This chain links TRBV5-6 with TRBJ1-2; D unresolved. The CDR3 contains 14 residues. Germline V gene data show CDR1 as SGHDT and CDR2 as YYEEEE. V lost 0 bases to trimming and J lost 4 bases, with 10 bases between them. The CDR3 DNA reads as TGTGCCAGCAGCTTGGGGGATGCATTCTATGGCTACACCTTC. Its protein is CASSLGDAFYGYTF.

The chain has TRBV4-3 and TRBJ2-7; weak D call: TRBD1 (6 bases). With 1 base removed from V and 3 bases from J, the gap between germline ends came to 19 bases. The CDR3 loop spans 17 amino acids. Germline V lookup: CDR1 LGHNA, CDR2 YSLEER. The CDR3 loop is CASSQASAGTPNYEQYF. For the CDR3, the DNA is TGCGCCAGCAGCCAAGCCTCCGCTGGGACACCCAACTACGAGCAGTACTTC.

The sample holds a few counts of this clone. The chain couples TRBV6-5 to TRBJ1-5; D remains ambiguous. Germline CDR1 MNHEY, CDR2 SVGAGI. V was trimmed by 4 bases and J by 5 bases, leaving 12 bases between them. This CDR3 region has 14 residues. The CDR3 region has the DNA TGTGCCAGCAGTTCCCTTGACGGCCATCAGCCCCAGCATTTT. Its translation is CASSSLDGHQPQHF.

The chain recombines TRBV21-1 with TRBJ2-3; the listed D gene, TRBD2, was not tested against the DNA. TRBV21-1 is a known pseudogene. There are 13 residues in the CDR3. CDR3 loop: CASVRISGYTQYF. The CDR3 bases are TGTGCCAGCGTAAGAATTAGCGGTTATACGCAGTATTTT.

The chain is built from TRBV11-2 and TRBJ1-6; tentatively, D is TRBD1 (5 bases). CDR3 length equals 14 residues. Trimming removed 2 bases at V and 7 bases at J, with 9 bases between. CDR1 and CDR2 (germline): SGHAT, FQNNGV. CDR3 loop: CASSLFGDNSPLHF. The CDR3 DNA reads as TGTGCCAGCAGCTTATTCGGGGACAATTCACCCCTCCACTTT.

This clone was seen just once. This chain connects TRBV5-4 to TRBJ1-5; TRBD1 matches at 7 bases. V was pared by 4 bases and J by 1 base, with 5 bases of the junction left unmatched. This CDR3 region has 15 residues. From germline, CDR1 is SGHNT and CDR2 YYREEE (reference sequence). CDR3 loop: CASSAGTESNQPQHF. The CDR3 region has the DNA TGTGCCAGCAGCGCCGGGACAGAAAGCAATCAGCCCCAGCATTTT. Filled out from reference TRBV5-4 and TRBJ1-5, the complete variable domain reads ETGVTQSPTHLIKTRGQQVTLRCSSQSGHNTVSWYQQALGQGPQFIFQYYREEENGRGNFPPRFSGLQFPNYSSELNVNALELDDSALYLCASSAGTESNQPQHFGDGTRLSIL.

The V and J genes are TRBV9 and TRBJ2-3; D possibly corresponds to TRBD1 (6 bases). V lost 4 bases and J 5 bases, leaving 14 bases between the germline ends. The CDR3 sequence is 14 residues long. CDR1 and CDR2 (germline): SGDLS, YYNGEE. CDR3 loop: CASSPTQGLDTQYF. DNA for the CDR3: TGTGCCAGCAGCCCCACACAGGGATTAGATACGCAGTATTTT.

V gene TRBV5-4 combines with J gene TRBJ1-2; 8 bases are shared with TRBD1. V dropped 5 bases and J dropped 3; count of bases not matched to a gene: 12. CDR1 and CDR2 (germline): SGHNT, YYREEE (reference sequence). There are 16 residues in the CDR3. Here the CDR3 DNA reads TGTGCCAGCAGGCTCCAACCGGGACAGGTTCACTATGGCTACACCTTC. Protein: CASRLQPGQVHYGYTF.

J is TRBJ2-4 and V is TRBV2, with 8 positions matching TRBD2. The CDR3 spans 17 residues. Germline V gene data show CDR1 as SNHLY and CDR2 as FYNNEI. The J segment lost 0 bases and the V segment lost 8 bases, leaving 12 bases of the junction unmatched. CDR3 DNA sequence: TGTGCCAGCCAAGGTCTCACTAGCGGCCTAGCCAAAAACATTCAGTACTTC. This translates into CASQGLTSGLAKNIQYF. Looking up the rest from reference TRBV2 and TRBJ2-4 gives the full variable domain: EPEVTQTPSHQVTQMGQEVILRCVPISNHLYFYWYRQILGQKVEFLVSFYNNEISEKSEIFDDQFSVERPDGSNFTLKIRSTKLEDSAMYFCASQGLTSGLAKNIQYFGAGTRLSVL.

Here the CDR3 reads CAWRARDGKSPLHF. The CDR3 nucleotides read TGTGCCTGGAGGGCCAGGGACGGCAAATCACCCCTCCACTTT. This chain uses TRBV30 with TRBJ1-6; a weak D match, TRBD1 (5 bases). The CDR3 covers 14 residues. V dropped 3 bases and J dropped 10 bases, with 16 bases sitting between them. The V gene's germline CDR1 is GTSNPN and CDR2 SVGIG (reference sequence).

The V and J genes are TRBV9 and TRBJ2-1, with D possibly TRBD2 on 5 matching bases. Germline V gene data show CDR1 as SGDLS and CDR2 as YYNGEE. V lost 0 bases to trimming and J lost 10 bases, with 5 bases between them. The CDR3 contains 11 residues. The CDR3 is CASSVAGEQFF. The CDR3 region has the DNA TGTGCCAGCAGCGTAGCGGGAGAGCAGTTCTTC.

The chain recombines TRBV7-3 with TRBJ2-7; 7 bases agree with TRBD1. The DNA end lines up better with TRBJ2-1; the J call may be wrong. The CDR3 covers 12 residues. CDR1 is SGHTA, CDR2 FQGTGA, per germline. CDR3 loop: CASSLTGGEQFF. As DNA, the CDR3 is TGTGCCAGCAGCTTAACAGGGGGCGAGCAGTTCTTC.

This chain links TRBV11-2 with TRBJ1-6; possibly TRBD1 for D (5 bases). The CDR3 is 16 residues long. The V gene lost 5 bases and the J gene lost 4 bases, with 15 bases spanning the gap. CDR1 is SGHAT and CDR2 is FQNNGV in the germline V gene. CDR3 nucleotide sequence: TGTGCCAGCAGCCTTTTACCCGGGGGGTATAATTCACCCCTCCACTTT. Protein: CASSLLPGGYNSPLHF.

On this clone itself: The sample holds other DNA sequences that translate to the same CDR3. This chain uses TRBV28 with TRBJ1-6; D is undetermined. Deletions cut 2 bases from V and 7 bases from J, with 3 bases between. The CDR3 sequence is 12 residues long. The germline CDR1 and CDR2 sequences are MDHEN and SYDVKM. CDR3 nucleotide sequence: TGTGCCAGCAGTTTACCGAATTCACCCCTCCACTTT. Protein: CASSLPNSPLHF.

CDR3 amino acids: CASSSSSQGELFF. As DNA, the CDR3 is TGTGCCAGTAGTTCCTCCTCCCAGGGAGAACTGTTTTTT. The chain joins TRBV19 to TRBJ1-4; a weak D match, TRBD1 (5 bases). The CDR3 length is 13 residues. Trimming took off 5 bases at V and 12 bases at J, with 16 bases between the two ends. Germline V CDR1 and CDR2: LNHDA, SQIVND (reference sequence).